This TCR beta chain was identified during a study of blood T cell dynamics during melanoma immunotherapy. About the research overall: Standard first-line treatment here was pembrolizumab or nivolumab plus ipilimumab in metastatic melanoma.

Time point: week 3, after first cycle of checkpoint inhibitor. The CD3+ CD4- CD8+ CD45RA- CD45RO-high CD27- CCR7- memory phenotype defined TIE cells. Response was assessed by RECIST 1.1 at 12 weeks, except a couple of rapid progressors. The table lists this clone with a count of one. What it binds is unknown. The CDR3 sequence is 13 residues long. Trimming took off 1 base at V and 5 bases at J, with 9 bases between the two ends. In germline, CDR1 is SGDLS, CDR2 YYNGEE. For sorted CD8+ subsets, all extracted DNA was loaded. The data were produced by immunoSEQ multiplex PCR, yet TCRdb's version contains in-frame clones alone and is incomplete. Here the sample spans around 2,000 clones, around 80% being singletons. General study results and limits: The most clonal sorted CD8+ subset, immune-effector cells, was closest to cell-free DNA CDR3 sequences.

The gene calls are TRBV9 and TRBJ1-1; D is uncertain. The source material was CD8+ T cells from blood, sampled from a patient treated with checkpoint blockade. The TCR originated in a human donor with melanoma. The CDR3 is CASSVLGETEAFF. The DNA for the CDR3 is TGTGCCAGCAGCGTACTGGGTGAAACTGAAGCTTTCTTT.